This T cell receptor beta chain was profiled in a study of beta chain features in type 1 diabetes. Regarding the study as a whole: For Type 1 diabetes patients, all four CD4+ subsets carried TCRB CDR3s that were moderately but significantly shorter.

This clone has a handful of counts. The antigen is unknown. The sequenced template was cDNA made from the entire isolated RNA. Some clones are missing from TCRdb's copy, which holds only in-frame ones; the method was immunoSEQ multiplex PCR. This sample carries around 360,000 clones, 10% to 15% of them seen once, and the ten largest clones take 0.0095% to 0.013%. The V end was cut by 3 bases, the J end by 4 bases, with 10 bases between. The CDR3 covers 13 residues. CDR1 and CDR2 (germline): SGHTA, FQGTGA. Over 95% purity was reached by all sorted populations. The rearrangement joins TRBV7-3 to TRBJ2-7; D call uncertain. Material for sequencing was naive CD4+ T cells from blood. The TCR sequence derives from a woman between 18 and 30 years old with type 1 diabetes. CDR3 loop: CASSFSQRYEQYF. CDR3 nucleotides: TGTGCCAGCAGCTTTTCCCAGCGTTACGAGCAGTACTTC.